This T cell receptor beta chain was documented in a study of vaccination effects on CD4 cells after COVID-19. At the level of the study: Two-dose vaccination with either BNT162b2 or mRNA-1273 was given to the participants. Study findings and constraints: From healthy vaccinees, only 1 of 255 vaccine-induced clones also reacted to common cold coronaviruses. The study found marked clonal contraction of infection- and vaccine-induced clones late after vaccination.

A remark on this clone: Its cognate antigen is unknown.

Sequencing in the ViraFEST assay came after antigen-specific CD4+ T cells had been expanded with viral peptide pools, which were used to stimulate PBMC. A roughly 10-day culture period preceded the isolation of CD4+ T cells. Nucleocapsid antibodies stayed negative before and after vaccination, showing no earlier SARS-CoV-2 infection. Germline-derived CDR1 and CDR2 are SGHRS and YFSETQ. The CDR3 covers 12 residues. V was trimmed by 0 bases and J by 12 bases, leaving 12 bases between them. TCRdb's table, derived via immunoSEQ multiplex PCR, lists solely in-frame clones and lacks some. Of roughly 25,000 clones listed, around 71% are singletons.

The clonotype comes from a human donor who received a COVID-19 vaccine. The rearrangement links TRBV5-1 to TRBJ1-2; D is unclear. The starting material was CD4+ T cells from PBMCs cultured with HCoV-OC43 spike peptides, obtained before COVID-19 vaccination. Sample subset: HCoV-OC43 spike overlapping peptide pool stimulation. The CDR3 loop reads CASSLGGVADTF. The CDR3 nucleotides are TGCGCCAGCAGCTTGGGCGGAGTCGCGGACACCTTC.